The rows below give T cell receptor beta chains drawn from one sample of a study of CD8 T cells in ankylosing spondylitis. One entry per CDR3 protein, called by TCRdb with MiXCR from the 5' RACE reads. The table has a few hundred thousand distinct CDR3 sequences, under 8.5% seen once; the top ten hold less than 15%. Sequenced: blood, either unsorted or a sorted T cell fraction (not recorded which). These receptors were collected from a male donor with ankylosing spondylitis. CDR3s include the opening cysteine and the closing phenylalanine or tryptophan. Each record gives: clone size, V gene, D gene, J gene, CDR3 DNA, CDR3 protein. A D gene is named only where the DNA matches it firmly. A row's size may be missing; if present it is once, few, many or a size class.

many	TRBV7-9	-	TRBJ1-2	TGTGCCAGCAGCTTTTCCGACTATGGCTACACCTTC	CASSFSDYGYTF
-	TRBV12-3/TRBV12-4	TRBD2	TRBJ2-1	TGTGCCAGCAGTGGAAGAGCGGGACCTTACAATGAGCAGTTCTTC	CASSGRAGPYNEQFF
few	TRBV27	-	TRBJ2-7	TGTGCCAGCAGCGGGACGTACTCCTACGAGCAGTACTTC	CASSGTYSYEQYF
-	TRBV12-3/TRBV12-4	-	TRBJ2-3	TGTGCCAGCAGTCCCGGTCGGGGGGCGGCGGATACGCAGTATTTT	CASSPGRGAADTQYF
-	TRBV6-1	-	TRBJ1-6	TGTGCCAGCAGCACCCTCCTAGGGGGGGCCGTTTCACCCCTCCACTTT	CASSTLLGGAVSPLHF
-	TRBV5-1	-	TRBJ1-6	TGCGCCAGCAGCTCCTCGACAGAGTCACCCCTCCACTTT	CASSSSTESPLHF
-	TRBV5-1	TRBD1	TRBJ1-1	TGCGCCAGCAGCGAGGGACAGCCGGTCGTCACTGAAGCTTTCTTT	CASSEGQPVVTEAFF
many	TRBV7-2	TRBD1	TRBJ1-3	TGTGCCAGCAGCGATACAGGGGACTCTGGAAACACCATATATTTT	CASSDTGDSGNTIYF
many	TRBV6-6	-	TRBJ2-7	TGTGCCAGCGGGCGACTAAGCTCCTACGAGCAGTACTTC	CASGRLSSYEQYF
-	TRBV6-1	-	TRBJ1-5	TGTGCCAGCAGGGACAGACCCAATCAGCCCCAGCATTTT	CASRDRPNQPQHF
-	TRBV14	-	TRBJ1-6	TGTGCCAGCAGCCAAGCTAGGGACGGGAATTCACCCCTCCACTTT	CASSQARDGNSPLHF
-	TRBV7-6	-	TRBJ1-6	TGTGCCAGCGGGGGGGAGGACGATGGCTCACCCCTCCACTTT	CASGGEDDGSPLHF
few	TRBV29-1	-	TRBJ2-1	TGCAGCGTTGTTCCCGGGGCCAATGAGCAGTTCTTC	CSVVPGANEQFF
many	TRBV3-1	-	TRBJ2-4	TGTGCCAGCAGCCAAGATATTACCGGGACAACCCTAGCCAAAAACATTCAGTACTTC	CASSQDITGTTLAKNIQYF
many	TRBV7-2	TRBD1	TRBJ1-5	TGTGCCAGCAGCCCCATCAGGGGGACGGGTCAGCCCCAGCATTTT	CASSPIRGTGQPQHF
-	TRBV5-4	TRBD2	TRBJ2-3	TGTGCCAGCAGCCGCCGCCTAGCGGGAGGTACAGATACGCAGTATTTT	CASSRRLAGGTDTQYF
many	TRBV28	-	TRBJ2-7	TGTGCCAGCACCCCCCCGGACGGTTTCTCCTACGAGCAGTACTTC	CASTPPDGFSYEQYF
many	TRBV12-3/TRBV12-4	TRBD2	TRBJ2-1	TGTGCCAGCAGTCTTAGCGGGAGCCCCCTCAATGAGCAGTTCTTC	CASSLSGSPLNEQFF
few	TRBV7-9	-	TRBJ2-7	TGTGCCAGCAGCCTGCTGGGGGAGGTCTACGAGCAGTACTTC	CASSLLGEVYEQYF
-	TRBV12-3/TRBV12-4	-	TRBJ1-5	TGTGCCAGCAGTTTAGGGGGGCACGAGGGTCAGCCCCAGCATTTT	CASSLGGHEGQPQHF
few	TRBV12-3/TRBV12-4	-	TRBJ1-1	TGTGCCAGCAGCACCGGCCCTGAAGCTTTCTTT	CASSTGPEAFF
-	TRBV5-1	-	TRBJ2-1	TGCGCCAGCAGCCGTACTAGTAACTCCTACAATGAGCAGTTCTTC	CASSRTSNSYNEQFF
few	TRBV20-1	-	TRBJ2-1	TGCAGTGCCCGGACTCTTTCGCAGGCCTCTGACAATGAGCAGTTCTTC	CSARTLSQASDNEQFF
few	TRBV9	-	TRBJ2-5	TGTGCCAGCAGCGTAGGTAGTACGGTGGAGACCCAGTACTTC	CASSVGSTVETQYF
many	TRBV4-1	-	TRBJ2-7	TGCGCCAGCAGCCAAGCCCAGGGGTCGACCTACGAGCAGTACTTC	CASSQAQGSTYEQYF
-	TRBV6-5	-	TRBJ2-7	TGTGCCAGCAGTTACGGGGATTCCAAGCAGTACTTC	CASSYGDSKQYF
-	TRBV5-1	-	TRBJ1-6	TGCGCCAGCAGCTTGGGAACAGGGAGCAATTCACCCCTCCACTTT	CASSLGTGSNSPLHF
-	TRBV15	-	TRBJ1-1	TGTGCCACCAGCAGAGAGTGGACAGCGAACACTGAAGCTTTCTTT	CATSREWTANTEAFF
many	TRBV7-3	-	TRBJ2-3	TGTGCCAGCAGCTTAAGCCCAGCGGGCCCATACACAGATACGCAGTATTTT	CASSLSPAGPYTDTQYF
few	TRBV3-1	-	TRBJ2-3	TGTGCCAGCAGCCAAGGGGCGGGGGATACGCAGTATTTT	CASSQGAGDTQYF
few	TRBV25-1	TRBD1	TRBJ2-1	TGTGCCAGCAGTAGTTTGGCGGGACAGGACTACAATGAGCAGTTCTTC	CASSSLAGQDYNEQFF
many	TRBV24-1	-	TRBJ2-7	TGTGCCACCAGTGATTTGGGCCCGGGGCCCTACGAGCAGTACTTC	CATSDLGPGPYEQYF
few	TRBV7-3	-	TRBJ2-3	TGTGCCAGCAGCTTAAGTGCCTCAGATACGCAGTATTTT	CASSLSASDTQYF
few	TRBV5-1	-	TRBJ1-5	TGCGCCAGCAGCTCAGGACAAGAAAATCAGCCCCAGCATTTT	CASSSGQENQPQHF
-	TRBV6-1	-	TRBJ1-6	TGTGCCAGCACCGCCTATAGCGCCACCTACTACAATTCACCCCTCCACTTT	CASTAYSATYYNSPLHF
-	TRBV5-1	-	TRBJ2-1	TGCGCCAGCAGCTTGGAATACAGTGTGAATGAGCAGTTCTTC	CASSLEYSVNEQFF
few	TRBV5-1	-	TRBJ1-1	TGCGCCAGCAGCTTGAGAGGGGCTGAAGCTTTCTTT	CASSLRGAEAFF
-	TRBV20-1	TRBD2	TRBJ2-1	TGCAGTGCTACACCTCTAGCGGGACACCCCTACAATGAGCAGTTCTTC	CSATPLAGHPYNEQFF
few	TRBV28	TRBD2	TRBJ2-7	TGTGCCAGCAGTTACCCCCGTCTAGCGGGATCCTACGAGCAGTACTTC	CASSYPRLAGSYEQYF
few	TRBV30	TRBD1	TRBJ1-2	TGTGCCTGGAGTGTACGACAGGGCAACTATGGCTACACCTTC	CAWSVRQGNYGYTF
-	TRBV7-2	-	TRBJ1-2	TGTGCCAGCAGCTCCTCGGGACAATCCGTCTATGGCTACACCTTC	CASSSSGQSVYGYTF